This T cell receptor (beta chain) comes out of a study of early T cells in non-severe SARS-CoV-2 infection. The CDR3 runs to 12 residues. Germline V gene data show CDR1 as SGHTA and CDR2 as FQGNSA. The germline V and J ends were trimmed by 4 bases and 7 bases, with 10 bases remaining between them. The TCR library protocol was used to attach unique molecular identifiers. These identifiers were attached to individual cDNA molecules. TCRdb ran MiXCR on the 5' RACE reads and lists one entry per CDR3 protein. The table has about 71,000 distinct CDR3 sequences, 12% to 15% seen once. The rearrangement links TRBV7-2 to TRBJ1-1; no clear D gene. This TCR was sampled from an adult who was a healthcare worker with PCR-confirmed SARS-CoV-2 infection or an uninfected control (not recorded which). The specimen was whole blood. CDR3 DNA: TGTGCCAGCAGCTGGTTCAGGAGTGAAGCTTTCTTT. Protein product: CASSWFRSEAFF.